This passage covers 3 T cell receptor beta chains from one sample sequenced in a study of shared clonotypes between healthy human individuals. The repertoire was sequenced with immunoSEQ multiplex PCR; TCRdb's copy has only in-frame clones and lacks some. Found here are about 2 million clones, roughly 94% of them singletons; the top ten hold more than 0.1%. The sequencing sample was made of naive CD4+ T cells sorted from blood. Sample subset: CD45RA+ positively selected. The receptors stem from a man between 18 and 35 years old in good health.

This rearrangement joins TRBV4-1 to TRBJ1-2; 10 bases are a match to TRBD1. Germline CDR1 reads MGHRA; CDR2 reads YSYEKL. The V gene end was trimmed by 4 bases and the J gene end by 2 bases; junction bases not matched to a gene: 10. The CDR3 runs 17 residues. The CDR3 DNA reads TGCGCCAGCAGCCCGGGGGCGGGGACAGGGGAGAACTATGGCTACACCTTC. This codes for CASSPGAGTGENYGYTF.

For the CDR3, the DNA is TGTGCCAGCACCAAGACCTCCCAGGCGAACACTGAAGCTTTCTTT. Protein: CASTKTSQANTEAFF. The chain has TRBV9 and TRBJ1-1; D unresolved. The CDR3 is made up of 15 amino acids. With 6 bases removed from V and 1 base from J, the gap between germline ends came to 16 bases. The germline CDR1 and CDR2 sequences are SGDLS and YYNGEE.

V gene TRBV5-5 combines with J gene TRBJ1-1; the D is unclear. The V gene lost 0 bases and the J gene lost 7 bases, with 4 bases spanning the gap. The CDR3 is 11 residues long. Per the germline V gene, CDR1 is SGHKS and CDR2 is YYEKEE (reference sequence). Here the CDR3 DNA reads TGTGCCAGCAGCTTGGGTTTTGAAGCTTTCTTT. It encodes CASSLGFEAFF.